The 21 T cell receptor beta chains given below trace back to one sample, sequenced in a study of cytomegalovirus exposure and HLA in healthy donors. The PCR used 60 Vbeta and 13 Jbeta primers. Sequencing used immunoSEQ multiplex PCR; TCRdb keeps in-frame clones, though not all of them. The profile shows 100,000 to 150,000 clones, approximately 80% of them singletons. Sequencing was done on a sample of PBMCs. These receptors came from a man in his forties or fifties in good health and CMV-seropositive.

CDR3: CAAQGASGRKTDTQYF. The CDR3 DNA sequence: TGTGCCGCTCAGGGGGCTAGCGGGAGAAAAACAGATACGCAGTATTTT. The chain uses TRBV6-6 and TRBJ2-3; 10 bases are shared with TRBD2. With V trimmed by 11 bases and J by 3 bases, 14 bases remained unmatched. Per the germline V gene, CDR1 is MNHNY and CDR2 is SVGAGI (reference sequence). The CDR3 is 16 amino acids.

V usage is TRBV27 and J usage is TRBJ1-2, with D maybe TRBD1 (6 bases). The germline gives CDR1 MNHEY, CDR2 SMNVEV (reference sequence). Trimming removed 8 bases at V and 7 bases at J, with 11 bases between. This CDR3 spans 11 amino acids. CDR3 loop: CASSGGLGYTF. The DNA of the CDR3 is TGTGCCAGCTCGGGGGGGCTTGGCTACACCTTC.

This clone was found a few times. This rearrangement joins TRBV19 to TRBJ2-6; D perhaps matches TRBD1 (6 bases). Trimming left V 10 bases short and J 3 bases short, with 10 bases between. CDR1 is LNHDA, CDR2 SQIVND, per germline (reference sequence). This CDR3 has 13 residues. The CDR3 loop is CATTGNGANVLTF. CDR3 nucleotides: TGTGCCACCACAGGGAATGGGGCCAACGTCCTGACTTTC.

The chain is built from TRBV5-4 and TRBJ1-2; 10 positions match TRBD1. The germline V gene encodes CDR1 SGHNT and CDR2 YYREEE (reference sequence). This CDR3 spans 17 amino acids. Trimming removed 3 bases from V and 8 bases from J; junction bases left unmatched: 16. The CDR3, as DNA: TGTGCCAGCAGCTCGGGACAGGGGACGCTGGGGCGGGGGGGCTACACCTTC. The encoded protein is CASSSGQGTLGRGGYTF.

V is TRBV5-1 and J is TRBJ1-2; 12 bases are a match to TRBD1. CDR1 is SGHRS and CDR2 is YFSETQ in the germline V gene. The CDR3 consists of 17 residues. J was trimmed by 7 bases and V by 3 bases; bases with no gene match: 13. DNA for the CDR3: TGCGCCAGCAGCTCAGCCGTCCCCGGGACAGGGGGCGTTGGCTACACCTTC. Translation gives CASSSAVPGTGGVGYTF.

The genes are TRBV6-5 and TRBJ1-2; D ambiguous. Germline V gene sequence: CDR1 MNHEY, CDR2 SVGAGI. Trimming shortened V by 8 bases and J by 2 bases, and 15 bases separated the two germline ends. This CDR3 region has 14 residues. The CDR3 DNA follows: TGTGCCAGCCGCCGGGGAGGAAACAACTATGGCTACACCTTC. It translates to CASRRGGNNYGYTF.

This clone was counted a few times. The chain employs TRBV6-5 and TRBJ1-1; a weak D match, TRBD1 (5 bases). Per germline, CDR1 MNHEY and CDR2 SVGAGI. This CDR3 comprises 13 residues. The DNA of the CDR3 is TGTACCACCCGGAGGGGTTTGTACACTGAAGCTTTCTTT. Translated: CTTRRGLYTEAFF.

The chain links TRBV5-6 to TRBJ2-1, with TRBD2 as a possible D gene (6 bases). This CDR3 region has 16 residues. V shed 1 base and J shed 10 bases, with 21 bases lying between them. Germline-derived CDR1 and CDR2 are SGHDT and YYEEEE. CDR3 loop: CASSLRSLAGGGEQFF. The CDR3 nucleotides are TGTGCCAGCAGCTTGAGGTCGTTGGCGGGTGGGGGGGAGCAGTTCTTC.

The chain joins TRBV9 to TRBJ2-3; 12 nucleotides match TRBD1. Germline values: CDR1 SGDLS, CDR2 YYNGEE. V was pared by 2 bases and J by 4 bases, with 5 bases of the junction left unmatched. The length of the CDR3 is 16 residues. The CDR3 DNA sequence: TGTGCCAGCAGCGTGGGAGGGACAGGGGGCGCAGATACGCAGTATTTT. Its translation is CASSVGGTGGADTQYF.

This clone was counted between two and nine times. V gene TRBV7-2 combines with J gene TRBJ2-1; perhaps TRBD2 as D (6 bases). The V gene's germline CDR1 is SGHTA and CDR2 FQGNSA. The CDR3 is made up of 15 amino acids. V dropped 2 bases and J dropped 0 bases, with 8 bases sitting between them. The CDR3 reads CASSLRAGSYNEQFF. In DNA, the CDR3 is TGTGCCAGCAGCTTAAGAGCGGGCTCCTACAATGAGCAGTTCTTC.

The chain combines TRBV21-1 with TRBJ1-5. TRBV21-1 is noted as a pseudogene. This CDR3 contains 20 residues. The CDR3 DNA sequence: TGTGCCAGCAGCTCCAACAGGGAGGACGAAGCGGGAATTAGCAATCAGCCCCAGCATTTT. It yields the protein CASSSNREDEAGISNQPQHF.

This clone was counted a few times. This same CDR3 is encoded by further DNA sequences in the sample. CDR3 sequence: CASSPSADTQYF. CDR3 in DNA: TGTGCCAGCTCACCATCCGCAGATACGCAGTATTTT. The chain uses TRBV18 and TRBJ2-3; D remains ambiguous. The V and J ends lost 2 bases and 4 bases respectively, with 4 bases between them. Looked up from germline, CDR1 is KGHSH and CDR2 is LQKENI. The CDR3 loop spans 12 amino acids.

This chain links TRBV5-1 with TRBJ2-3, with TRBD1 matching 10 bases. In germline, CDR1 is SGHRS, CDR2 YFSETQ. This CDR3 is built from 17 residues. The trim removed 3 bases at V and 4 bases at J, leaving 11 bases unmatched. As DNA, the CDR3 is TGCGCCAGCAGCTCTGAAATCGGACAGGGGGACCCAGATACGCAGTATTTT. Its protein product is CASSSEIGQGDPDTQYF.

V gene TRBV7-6 combines with J gene TRBJ2-3, with a tentative D call TRBD2 (8 bases). This CDR3 contains 15 residues. Between the trimmed V and J ends, which lost 7 bases and 9 bases, there was a span of 23 bases. Germline loops: CDR1 SGHVS, CDR2 FNYEAQ. CDR3 in amino acids: CASTEGAGGPRTQYF. The CDR3 nucleotides are TGTGCCAGCACCGAGGGGGCGGGAGGTCCGAGGACGCAGTATTTT.

V and J are TRBV6-6 and TRBJ2-6, with 8 bases aligning to TRBD1. With 7 bases clipped from V and 2 bases from J, the junction kept 7 bases outside the gene matches. The CDR3 runs to 16 residues. Per the germline V gene, CDR1 is MNHNY and CDR2 is SVGAGI (reference sequence). The CDR3 spells CASTQRTGTGANVLTF. The CDR3 nucleotides are TGTGCCAGCACTCAACGGACAGGGACTGGGGCCAACGTCCTGACTTTC.

The V gene is TRBV19, the J gene TRBJ1-2, with D tentatively TRBD1 (5 bases). The CDR3 contains 16 residues. V was cut by 7 bases and J by 3 bases, with 21 bases left in between. Germline CDR1 is LNHDA and CDR2 is SQIVND (reference sequence). For the CDR3, the DNA is TGTGCCAGTAACGGCCGACAGCGCGAGAATTACTATGGCTACACCTTC. Its translation is CASNGRQRENYYGYTF.

V usage is TRBV10-3 and J usage is TRBJ1-1; D perhaps matches TRBD1 (5 bases). Trimming removed 4 bases at V and 1 base at J, with 7 bases between. CDR3 size: 13 residues. Germline V gives CDR1 ENHRY, CDR2 SYGVKD. CDR3 DNA sequence: TGTGCCATCAGTGCCACAGGGAACACTGAAGCTTTCTTT. It specifies CAISATGNTEAFF.

The V call is TRBV6-6, the J call TRBJ1-3, with a weak D call TRBD1 (6 bases). Deletions cut 0 bases from V and 3 bases from J, with 9 bases between. CDR3 length: 15 residues. Germline CDR1 reads MNHNY; CDR2 reads SVGAGI (reference sequence). The chain's CDR3 is CASSYSGQSGNTIYF. The CDR3 DNA reads TGTGCCAGCAGTTACTCCGGACAGAGTGGAAACACCATATATTTT.

The chain recombines TRBV10-3 with TRBJ1-3, with D perhaps matching TRBD1 (6 bases). Germline lookup yields CDR1 ENHRY and CDR2 SYGVKD. V lost 9 bases and J 2 bases, leaving 11 bases between the germline ends. This CDR3 has 13 residues. Written as DNA, the CDR3 is TGTGCCATTGAACAGGGCACTGGAAACACCATATATTTT. Its translation: CAIEQGTGNTIYF.

V gene TRBV30 combines with J gene TRBJ1-6; 8 bases are shared with TRBD1. The CDR3 runs to 15 residues. Trimming at V came to 1 base and at J to 10 bases, leaving 9 bases not matched to a gene. Germline values: CDR1 GTSNPN, CDR2 SVGIG (reference sequence). CDR3: CAWSASGGAGSPLHF. The CDR3 DNA reads as TGTGCCTGGAGTGCTTCAGGGGGCGCGGGATCACCCCTCCACTTT.

This clone was counted once. The chain couples TRBV28 to TRBJ1-2; 8 bases align to TRBD1. Germline-derived CDR1 and CDR2 are MDHEN and SYDVKM. The CDR3 totals 14 residues. The V and J ends lost 5 bases and 4 bases, in that order; junction bases with no gene match: 6. For the CDR3, the DNA is TGTGCCAGCAGTACGGGACAGGAGCGCTATGGCTACACCTTC. This sequence encodes CASSTGQERYGYTF.